This TCR beta chain is drawn from a study of blood T cell repertoires in COVID-19. Per the study methods: Nucleated cell number was recorded as an estimate derived from reference gene primer amplification. The table came from immunoSEQ multiplex PCR; TCRdb's copy has only in-frame clones and leaves some out. V, J and clone size are those of that table, while D and trimming were read from the DNA. Of around 90,000 clones in the sample, around 90% were seen once. This TCR was recovered from a male donor with acute or convalescent COVID-19. What was sequenced was peripheral blood.

The CDR3 DNA follows: TGTGCCAGCAGCAATGGACAGGGGGCGCGTGGCTACACCTTC. Protein sequence: CASSNGQGARGYTF. The chain links TRBV7-2 to TRBJ1-2, with 11 positions matching TRBD1. V shed 5 bases and J 7 bases; nucleotides not matched to a gene: 6. CDR1 is SGHTA, CDR2 FQGNSA, per germline. This CDR3 comprises 14 residues.